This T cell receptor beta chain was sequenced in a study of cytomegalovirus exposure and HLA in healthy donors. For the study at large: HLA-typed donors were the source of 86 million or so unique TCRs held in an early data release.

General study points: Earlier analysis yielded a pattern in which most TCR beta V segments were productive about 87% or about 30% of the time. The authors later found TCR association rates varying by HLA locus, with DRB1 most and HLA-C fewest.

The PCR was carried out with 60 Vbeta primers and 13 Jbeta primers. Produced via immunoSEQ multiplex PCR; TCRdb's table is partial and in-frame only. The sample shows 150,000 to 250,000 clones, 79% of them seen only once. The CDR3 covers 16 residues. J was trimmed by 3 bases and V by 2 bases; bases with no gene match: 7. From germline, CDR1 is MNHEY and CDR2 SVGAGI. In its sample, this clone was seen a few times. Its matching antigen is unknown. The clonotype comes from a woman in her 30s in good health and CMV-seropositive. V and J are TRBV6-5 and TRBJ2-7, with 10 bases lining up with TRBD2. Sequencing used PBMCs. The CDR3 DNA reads TGTGCCAGCAGTTACCGGTTGAGCGGGGGGGACTACGAGCAGTACTTC. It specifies CASSYRLSGGDYEQYF.